One and the same sample provided the 15 T cell receptor beta chains below, sequenced in a study of T-cell reconstitution after alpha-beta-depleted transplantation in children. A TCRbeta library incorporating unique molecular identifiers was prepared. TCRdb fed the PCR reads into MiXCR, producing one record per CDR3 protein. Of fewer than 550,000 distinct CDR3 sequences in the sample, over 9.5% are singletons; the top ten hold 11% to 15%. Sequencing was performed on PBMCs, mostly from graft donor cells, taken 180 days after TCRalphabeta/CD19-depleted stem cell transplant. These receptors all come from a female patient aged 2-9 years who had a stem cell transplant for aplastic anemia, so the T cells may come from the graft donor.

This clonotype was detected only a few times. The V call is TRBV11-2, the J call TRBJ1-1; D may be TRBD1 (5 bases). The CDR3 runs 14 residues. Deletions cut 2 bases from V and 8 bases from J, with 15 bases between. Germline V gene lookup returns CDR1 SGHAT and CDR2 FQNNGV. CDR3 nucleotides: TGTGCCAGCAGCTTATTCCCGGCAGGGCCCGAAGCTTTCTTT. It codes for CASSLFPAGPEAFF.

This clonotype has a handful of counts. This chain uses TRBV6-2 or TRBV6-3 with TRBJ2-1, with D perhaps matching TRBD1 (6 bases). There are 13 residues in the CDR3. In germline, CDR1 is MNHEY, CDR2 SVGEGT. Deletions cut 7 bases from V and 15 bases from J, with 22 bases between. The CDR3 DNA is TGTGCCAGCAACCCCGGACAGCCCCGTCAGAGGTTCTTC. It translates to CASNPGQPRQRFF.

This clonotype has a handful of counts. This chain joins TRBV21-1 and TRBJ2-1; the DNA was not compared with TRBD1, the D call given in the table. TRBV21-1 is classified as a pseudogene. The CDR3 sequence is 15 residues long. The CDR3 DNA reads as TGTGCCAGCAGTCAGGGGGCAAGCTCCTACGATGAGCAGTTCTTC. Encoded protein: CASSQGASSYDEQFF.

The chain combines TRBV12-3 or TRBV12-4 with TRBJ2-7; TRBD1 aligns across 8 bases. This CDR3 is built from 13 residues. The J segment lost 6 bases and the V segment lost 1 base, leaving 2 bases of the junction unmatched. CDR3 sequence reads: CASSLDRGSEQYV. The CDR3 coding sequence is TGTGCCAGCAGTTTAGACAGGGGGTCCGAGCAGTACGTC.

The rearrangement uses TRBV10-3 and TRBJ1-5; TRBD1 might be the D (6 bases). The CDR3 covers 15 residues. Germline values: CDR1 ENHRY, CDR2 SYGVKD. Between the trimmed V and J ends, which lost 0 bases and 4 bases, there was a span of 10 bases. CDR3 region: CAISESGAANQPQHF. The DNA for the CDR3 is TGTGCCATCAGTGAGTCGGGGGCAGCTAATCAGCCCCAGCATTTT.

The rearrangement uses TRBV5-1 and TRBJ2-7; TRBD1 matches at 10 bases. J lost 2 bases, V lost 1 base, and 9 bases had no gene match. The germline CDR1 and CDR2 sequences are SGHRS and YFSETQ. There are 17 residues in the CDR3. The DNA of the CDR3 is TGCGCCAGCAGCTTGACCCCCAGAGGACAGGGGGCCTACGAGCAGTACTTC. Protein sequence: CASSLTPRGQGAYEQYF.

This clonotype was counted a few times. The chain carries TRBV7-8 and TRBJ2-5; no clear D. The germline CDR1 and CDR2 sequences are SGHVS and FQNEAQ. The ends were cut back, 4 bases at V and 5 bases at J, with 14 bases in the middle. This CDR3 is 14 amino acids long. CDR3 bases: TGTGCCAGCAGCTCCGAAGGAAGCCGCGAGACCCAGTACTTC. As protein: CASSSEGSRETQYF.

The chain employs TRBV25-1 and TRBJ2-5, with 8 nucleotides matching TRBD2. CDR3 length: 17 amino acids. After removal of 4 bases from V and 5 bases from J, the junction contained 15 bases not matched to a gene. CDR1 MGHDK and CDR2 SYGVNS come from the germline V gene. The chain's CDR3 is CASSVRGRREVLETQYF. For the CDR3, the DNA is TGTGCCAGCAGTGTGAGGGGACGGCGGGAGGTACTGGAGACCCAGTACTTC.

The rearrangement joins TRBV27 to TRBJ2-7, with TRBD2 matching 8 bases. V trimming: 2 bases; J trimming: 7 bases; junction bases outside the gene matches: 10. Per the germline V gene, CDR1 is MNHEY and CDR2 is SMNVEV (reference sequence). The CDR3 covers 15 residues. This chain's CDR3 is CASSLVAGQRGEQYF. The CDR3 bases are TGTGCCAGCAGTTTAGTAGCGGGACAACGGGGGGAGCAGTACTTC.

V is TRBV7-9 and J is TRBJ2-1; TRBD1 aligns across 7 bases. After removal of 5 bases from V and 7 bases from J, the junction contained 8 bases not matched to a gene. Germline CDR1 and CDR2: SEHNR and FQNEAQ (reference sequence). This CDR3 region has 14 residues. The CDR3 DNA sequence: TGTGCCAGCAGCGGCCCCAGGGGGAAGAATGAGCAGTTCTTC. The encoded protein is CASSGPRGKNEQFF.

This clonotype has just a few counts. As DNA, the CDR3 is TGTGCCAGCAGCTTAGCGCTTCTTTCACCCCTCCACTTT. Amino acid sequence: CASSLALLSPLHF. J is TRBJ1-6 and V is TRBV11-1; no definite D call. This CDR3 is built from 13 residues. V dropped 0 bases and J dropped 9 bases, with 6 bases sitting between them. From germline, CDR1 is SGHAT and CDR2 FQDESV (reference sequence). Based on the CDR3 plus reference TRBV11-1 and TRBJ1-6, the full variable domain is EAEVAQSPRYKITEKSQAVAFWCDPISGHATLYWYRQILGQGPELLVQFQDESVVDDSQLPKDRFSAERLKGVDSTLKIQPAELGDSAMYLCASSLALLSPLHFGNGTRLTVT.

There are a few counts of this clonotype. V and J are TRBV10-3 and TRBJ1-1; perhaps TRBD1 as D (6 bases). Per the germline V gene, CDR1 is ENHRY and CDR2 is SYGVKD. Trimming cost V 7 bases and J 1 base, with 10 bases left between them. This CDR3 region has 13 residues. CDR3 loop: CAINPGQNTEAFF. CDR3 nucleotides: TGTGCCATCAACCCGGGACAGAACACTGAAGCTTTCTTT.

The CDR3 loop is CSVGPRQGQSYNEQFF. CDR3 bases: TGCAGCGTTGGTCCCCGGCAGGGGCAATCCTACAATGAGCAGTTCTTC. The chain is built from TRBV29-1 and TRBJ2-1; D may be TRBD1 (6 bases). The CDR3 sequence is 16 residues long. Trimming pared 4 bases from V and 1 base from J, leaving 17 bases between. The germline CDR1 and CDR2 sequences are SQVTM and ANQGSEA.

This clonotype was recorded a few times. The gene calls are TRBV6-1 and TRBJ1-5, with 9 bases that match TRBD1. The V gene end was trimmed by 6 bases and the J gene end by 6 bases; junction bases not matched to a gene: 6. The V gene's germline CDR1 is MNHNS and CDR2 SASEGT. CDR3 length equals 14 residues. As DNA, the CDR3 is TGTGCCAGCAGCCCTGGACAGGGGATTCAGCCCCAGCATTTT. Amino acid sequence: CASSPGQGIQPQHF.

The gene calls are TRBV30 and TRBJ2-1, with a possible D match to TRBD2 (5 bases). With 3 bases removed from V and 5 bases from J, the gap between germline ends came to 17 bases. The CDR3 has 15 amino acids. CDR1 is GTSNPN and CDR2 is SVGIG in the germline V gene (reference sequence). The CDR3 reads CAWRGWGSAHNEQFF. As DNA, the CDR3 is TGTGCCTGGAGGGGATGGGGTAGCGCCCACAATGAGCAGTTCTTC.